This TCR beta chain originates from a study of T-cell memory formation after mild COVID-19. The study's findings and limits: Later expanders leaned CD4+, whereas clones that contracted between day 15 and 85 were balanced CD4/CD8.

With V trimmed by 7 bases and J by 0 bases, 5 bases remained unmatched. CDR3 length equals 16 residues. TCRdb recomputed calls from the 5' RACE reads with MiXCR, one row per CDR3 protein. The table shows about 150,000 distinct CDR3 sequences, with about 14% occurring only once. Points on this clonotype: Its specificity is not known.

The genes are TRBV12-3 or TRBV12-4 and TRBJ2-2, with 10 nucleotides matching TRBD2. The sample comprised PBMCs or a T cell subset sorted from them (not recorded which). The TCR sequence derives from an adult woman who had mild COVID-19 (a few samples of this study predate the infection). Cell type and time point are not known. Here the CDR3 reads CASISSGGTNTGELFF. CDR3 coding DNA: TGTGCCAGCATTAGTAGCGGGGGGACGAACACCGGGGAGCTGTTTTTT.